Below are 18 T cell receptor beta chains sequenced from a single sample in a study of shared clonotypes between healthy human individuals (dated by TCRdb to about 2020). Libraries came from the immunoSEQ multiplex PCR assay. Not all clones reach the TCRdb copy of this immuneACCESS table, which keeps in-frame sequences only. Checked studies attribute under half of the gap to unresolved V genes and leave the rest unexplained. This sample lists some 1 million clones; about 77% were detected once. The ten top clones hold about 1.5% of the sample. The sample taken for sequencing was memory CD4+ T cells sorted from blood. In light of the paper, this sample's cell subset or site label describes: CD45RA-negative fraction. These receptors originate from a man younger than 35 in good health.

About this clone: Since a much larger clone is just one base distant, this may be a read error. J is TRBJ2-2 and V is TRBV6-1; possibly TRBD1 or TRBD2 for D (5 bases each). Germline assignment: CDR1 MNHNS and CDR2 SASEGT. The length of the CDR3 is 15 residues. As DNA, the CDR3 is TGTGTCAGCAGTCTCCAGGGTGGGGGAACCGGGGAGCTGTTTTTT. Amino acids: CVSSLQGGGTGELFF.

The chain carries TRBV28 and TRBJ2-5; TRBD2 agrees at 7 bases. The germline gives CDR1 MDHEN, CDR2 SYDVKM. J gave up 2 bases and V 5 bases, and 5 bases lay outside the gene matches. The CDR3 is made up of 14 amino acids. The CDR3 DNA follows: TGTGCCAGCAGTCCTAGCGGCGAGCAAGAGACCCAGTACTTC. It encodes CASSPSGEQETQYF.

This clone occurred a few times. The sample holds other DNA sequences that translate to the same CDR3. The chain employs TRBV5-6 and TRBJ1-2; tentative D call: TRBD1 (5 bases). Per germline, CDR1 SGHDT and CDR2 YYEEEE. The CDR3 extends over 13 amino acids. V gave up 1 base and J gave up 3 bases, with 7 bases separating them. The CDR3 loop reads CASSLTGDYGYTF. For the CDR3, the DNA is TGTGCCAGCAGCTTGACGGGGGACTATGGCTACACCTTC.

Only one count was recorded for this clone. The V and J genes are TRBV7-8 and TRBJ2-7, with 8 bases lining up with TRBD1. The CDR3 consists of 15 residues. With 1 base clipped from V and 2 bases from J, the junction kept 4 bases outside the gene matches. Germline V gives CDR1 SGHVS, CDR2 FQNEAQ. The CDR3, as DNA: TGTGCCAGCAGCTTAGAAAGGACAGGGCCCTACGAGCAGTACTTC. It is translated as CASSLERTGPYEQYF.

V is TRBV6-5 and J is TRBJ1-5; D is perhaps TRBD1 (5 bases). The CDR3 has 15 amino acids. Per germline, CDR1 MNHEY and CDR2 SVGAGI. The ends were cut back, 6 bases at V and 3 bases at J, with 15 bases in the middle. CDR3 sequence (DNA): TGTGCCAGCAGGGGTCCGGGGGATTTCAATCAGCCCCAGCATTTT. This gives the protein CASRGPGDFNQPQHF.

CDR3 nucleotides: TGTGCCTGGACGGCAGGAAGTGAAAAACTGTTTTTT. Its protein product is CAWTAGSEKLFF. The rearrangement joins TRBV30 to TRBJ1-4, with D unclear. This CDR3 has 12 residues. The V gene's germline CDR1 is GTSNPN and CDR2 SVGIG (reference sequence). Trimming took 4 bases from V and 7 from J, leaving 10 bases between them.

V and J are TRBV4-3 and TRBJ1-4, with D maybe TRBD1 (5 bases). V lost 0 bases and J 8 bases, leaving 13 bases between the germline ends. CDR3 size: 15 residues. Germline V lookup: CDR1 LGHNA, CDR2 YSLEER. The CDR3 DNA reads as TGCGCCAGCAGCCAAGATAGGGGAAATGGGGAAAAACTGTTTTTT. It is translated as CASSQDRGNGEKLFF.

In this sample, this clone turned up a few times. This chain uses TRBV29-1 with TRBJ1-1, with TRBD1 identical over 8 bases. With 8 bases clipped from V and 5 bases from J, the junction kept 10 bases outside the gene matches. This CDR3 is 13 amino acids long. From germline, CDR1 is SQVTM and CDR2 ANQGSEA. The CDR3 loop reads CSPPDRGGTEAFF. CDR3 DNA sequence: TGCAGCCCTCCAGACAGGGGAGGGACTGAAGCTTTCTTT. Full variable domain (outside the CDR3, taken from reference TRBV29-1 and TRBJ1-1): SAVISQKPSRDICQRGTSLTIQCQVDSQVTMMFWYRQQPGQSLTLIATANQGSEATYESGFVIDKFPISRPNLTFSTLTVSNMSPEDSSIYLCSPPDRGGTEAFFGQGTRLTVV.

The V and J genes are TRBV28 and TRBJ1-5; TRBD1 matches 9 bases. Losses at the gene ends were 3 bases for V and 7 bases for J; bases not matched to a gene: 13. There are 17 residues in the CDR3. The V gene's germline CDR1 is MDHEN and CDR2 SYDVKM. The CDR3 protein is CASSFDPRDRVKQPQHF. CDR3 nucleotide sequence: TGTGCCAGCAGTTTTGACCCCCGGGACAGGGTTAAACAGCCCCAGCATTTT.

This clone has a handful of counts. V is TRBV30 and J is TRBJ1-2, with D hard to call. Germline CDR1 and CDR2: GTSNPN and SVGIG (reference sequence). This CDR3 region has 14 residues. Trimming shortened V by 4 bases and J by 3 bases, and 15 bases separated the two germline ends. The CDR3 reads CAWTGTSHYYGYTF. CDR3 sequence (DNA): TGTGCCTGGACCGGAACCTCACACTACTATGGCTACACCTTC.

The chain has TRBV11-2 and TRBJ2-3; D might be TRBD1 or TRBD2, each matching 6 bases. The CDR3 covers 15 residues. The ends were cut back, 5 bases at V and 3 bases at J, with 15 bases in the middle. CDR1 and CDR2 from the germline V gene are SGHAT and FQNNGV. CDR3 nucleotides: TGTGCCAGCAGCGCTAGGGGGGTTCAGACAGATACGCAGTATTTT. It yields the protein CASSARGVQTDTQYF. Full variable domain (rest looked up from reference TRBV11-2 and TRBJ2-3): EAGVAQSPRYKIIEKRQSVAFWCNPISGHATLYWYQQILGQGPKLLIQFQNNGVVDDSQLPKDRFSAERLKGVDSTLKIQPAKLEDSAVYLCASSARGVQTDTQYFGPGTRLTVL.

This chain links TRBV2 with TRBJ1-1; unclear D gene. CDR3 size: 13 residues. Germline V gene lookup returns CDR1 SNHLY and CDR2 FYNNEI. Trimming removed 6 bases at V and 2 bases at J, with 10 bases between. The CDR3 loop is CASSVKSNTEAFF. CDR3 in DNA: TGTGCCAGCAGCGTCAAGAGTAACACTGAAGCTTTCTTT.

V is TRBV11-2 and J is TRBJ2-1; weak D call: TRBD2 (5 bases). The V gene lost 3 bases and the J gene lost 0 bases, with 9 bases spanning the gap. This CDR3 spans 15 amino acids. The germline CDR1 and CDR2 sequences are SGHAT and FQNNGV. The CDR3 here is CASSFIGSSYNEQFF. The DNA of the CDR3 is TGTGCCAGCAGCTTCATAGGGAGCTCCTACAATGAGCAGTTCTTC.

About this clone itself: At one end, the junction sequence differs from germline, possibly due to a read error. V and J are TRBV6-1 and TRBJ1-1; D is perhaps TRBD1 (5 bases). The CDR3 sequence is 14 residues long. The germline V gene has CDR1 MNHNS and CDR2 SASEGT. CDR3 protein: CAGRNDGTNTEAFF. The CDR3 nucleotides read TGTGCCGGCAGAAACGATGGGACGAACACTGAAGCTTTCTTT.

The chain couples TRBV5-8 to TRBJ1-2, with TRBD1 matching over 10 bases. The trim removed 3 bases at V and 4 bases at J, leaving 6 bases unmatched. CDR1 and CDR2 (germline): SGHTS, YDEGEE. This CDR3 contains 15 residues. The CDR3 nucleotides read TGTGCCAGCAGCTCCCGGGACAGGGGTCCCTATGGCTACACCTTC. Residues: CASSSRDRGPYGYTF. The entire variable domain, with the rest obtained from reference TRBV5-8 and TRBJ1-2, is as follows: EAGVTQSPTHLIKTRGQQATLRCSPISGHTSVYWYQQALGLGLQFLLWYDEGEERNRGNFPPRFSGRQFPNYSSELNVNALELEDSALYLCASSSRDRGPYGYTFGSGTRLTVV.

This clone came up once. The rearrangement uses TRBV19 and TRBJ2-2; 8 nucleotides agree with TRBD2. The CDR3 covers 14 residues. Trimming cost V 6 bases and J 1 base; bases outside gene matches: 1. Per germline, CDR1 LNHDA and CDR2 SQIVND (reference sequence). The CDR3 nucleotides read TGTGCCAGTAGCGGGAGGGTGAACACCGGGGAGCTGTTTTTT. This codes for CASSGRVNTGELFF. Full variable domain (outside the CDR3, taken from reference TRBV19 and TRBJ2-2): DGGITQSPKYLFRKEGQNVTLSCEQNLNHDAMYWYRQDPGQGLRLIYYSQIVNDFQKGDIAEGYSVSREKKESFPLTVTSAQKNPTAFYLCASSGRVNTGELFFGEGSRLTVL.

The CDR3 DNA reads TGCAGCGTTGAACAAGGTGACAGGGACACAGATACGCAGTATTTT. Protein: CSVEQGDRDTDTQYF. The V call is TRBV29-1, the J call TRBJ2-3; 7 bases match TRBD1. V lost 2 bases and J lost 2; bases outside the gene matches: 7. CDR3 length equals 15 residues. Per germline, CDR1 SQVTM and CDR2 ANQGSEA.

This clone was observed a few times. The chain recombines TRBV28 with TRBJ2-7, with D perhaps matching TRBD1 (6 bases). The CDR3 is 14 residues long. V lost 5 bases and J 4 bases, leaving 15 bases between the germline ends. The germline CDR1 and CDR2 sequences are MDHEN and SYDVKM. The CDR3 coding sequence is TGTGCCAGCAGTCCTGTGCAGGGGTGGTACGAGCAGTACTTC. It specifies CASSPVQGWYEQYF.